The rows below give T cell receptor beta chains drawn from one sample of a study of control samples from healthy donors and cancer patients. The assay was immunoSEQ multiplex PCR, and TCRdb's table has in-frame clones only and misses some. In the table there are about 45,000 clones, roughly 77% of which are singletons. Sample: formalin-fixed, paraffin-embedded tissue. These receptors all come from a male donor with melanoma. Both conserved end residues are part of each CDR3. A D gene is named only where the DNA matches it firmly. Some rows mark clone size as missing; the rest say once, few, many or name a class of expanded clone.

D,J,V,size,CDR3,DNA
TRBD2,TRBJ2-3,TRBV28,.,CASSLAGARTDTQYF,TGTGCCAGCAGTTTAGCGGGAGCCCGCACAGATACGCAGTATTTT
.,TRBJ2-5,TRBV5-6,.,CASSLRSMETQYF,TGTGCCAGCAGCTTGAGGTCTATGGAGACCCAGTACTTC
.,TRBJ1-3,TRBV12-3/TRBV12-4,.,CASSLRNTIYF,TGTGCCAGCAGTTTAAGAAACACCATATATTTT
.,TRBJ1-5,TRBV19,.,CASSTLDLRGTLGNQPQHF,TGTGCCAGTAGTACACTCGATCTAAGAGGGACGTTGGGCAATCAGCCCCAGCATTTT
TRBD2,TRBJ2-7,TRBV7-2,.,CASSLIGLAGFSYEQYF,TGTGCCAGCAGCTTAATTGGACTAGCGGGGTTCTCCTACGAGCAGTACTTC
TRBD1,TRBJ2-7,TRBV30,.,CAWSTLRQGFPYEQYF,TGTGCCTGGAGTACTCTCCGACAGGGTTTCCCCTACGAGCAGTACTTC
.,TRBJ2-7,TRBV19,.,CASSWGARGGRKYEQYF,TGTGCCAGTAGTTGGGGGGCCCGTGGCGGCCGAAAATACGAGCAGTACTTC
.,TRBJ1-5,TRBV16,.,CASSQSGGAPGNQPQHF,TGTGCCAGCAGCCAATCGGGTGGGGCCCCGGGAAATCAGCCCCAGCATTTT
.,TRBJ1-4,TRBV19,.,CSGGEGNEKLFF,TGTTCGGGGGGGGAGGGTAATGAAAAACTGTTTTTT
TRBD2,TRBJ2-2,TRBV25-1,.,CASSGYWEGGVYTGELFF,TGTGCCAGCAGTGGCTACTGGGAGGGTGGGGTGTACACCGGGGAGCTGTTTTTT
.,TRBJ1-2,TRBV12-3/TRBV12-4,medium-sized,CASSLGPEPTF,TGTGCCAGCAGTCTAGGGCCGGAGCCCACCTTC
TRBD2,TRBJ2-7,TRBV2,.,CASSETGLAGGEQYF,TGTGCCAGCAGTGAAACGGGACTAGCGGGAGGCGAGCAGTACTTC
.,TRBJ1-5,TRBV28,.,CASFGGSNQPQHF,TGTGCCAGCTTCGGGGGTAGCAATCAGCCCCAGCATTTT
.,TRBJ2-7,TRBV28,.,CASSLSRWGQPENYEQYF,TGTGCCAGCAGTTTATCGCGTTGGGGACAACCGGAAAACTACGAGCAGTACTTC
TRBD2,TRBJ2-7,TRBV4-2,.,CASSQEVSGRAYEQYF,TGTGCCAGCAGCCAAGAGGTGAGCGGGAGGGCATACGAGCAGTACTTC
TRBD1,TRBJ2-4,TRBV6-5,few,CASSSHWTGGLNIQYF,TGTGCCAGCAGTTCACACTGGACAGGGGGATTAAACATTCAGTACTTC
.,TRBJ2-1,TRBV9,.,CASSVAGGTYNEQFF,TGTGCCAGCAGCGTAGCCGGCGGGACTTACAATGAGCAGTTCTTC
TRBD1,TRBJ1-4,TRBV6-6,few,CASSYGTGLEKLFF,TGTGCCAGCAGTTATGGGACAGGGTTAGAAAAACTGTTTTTT
TRBD1,TRBJ2-7,TRBV2,many,CASSEDRSSYEQYF,TGTGCCAGCAGTGAGGACAGGAGCTCCTACGAGCAGTACTTC
TRBD1,TRBJ1-4,TRBV28,.,CASSRWTGAVGNEKLFF,TGTGCCAGCAGCCGATGGACAGGGGCCGTGGGTAATGAAAAACTGTTTTTT
TRBD1,TRBJ2-2,TRBV2,.,CASSGQGTGELFF,TGTGCCAGCAGCGGACAGGGTACCGGGGAGCTGTTTTTT
TRBD1,TRBJ1-5,TRBV19,.,CASSRPGQAPPQPQHF,TGTGCCAGTAGTAGACCGGGACAGGCCCCCCCCCAGCCCCAGCATTTT
.,TRBJ2-3,TRBV3-1/TRBV3-2,.,CASSHWDTKAAQYF,TGTGCCAGCAGCCATTGGGACACAAAGGCTGCGCAGTATTTT
.,TRBJ2-5,TRBV15,.,CATSRGFLRDQVETQYF,TGTGCCACCAGCAGAGGGTTCCTCAGGGATCAGGTAGAGACCCAGTACTTC
TRBD1,TRBJ1-6,TRBV27,.,CASSTGQGNSPLHF,TGTGCCAGCAGTACGGGACAGGGTAATTCACCCCTCCACTTT
.,TRBJ2-7,TRBV14,many,CASSQERQGYEQYF,TGTGCCAGCAGCCAAGAAAGGCAGGGGTACGAGCAGTACTTC
TRBD1,TRBJ2-1,TRBV9,.,CASSGDRGRDEQFF,TGTGCCAGCAGCGGAGACAGGGGCAGGGATGAGCAGTTCTTC
.,TRBJ1-2,TRBV28,.,CASSLAGHGGYTF,TGTGCCAGCAGTTTGGCGGGACATGGCGGCTACACCTTC
.,TRBJ2-2,TRBV10-1,.,CASSSRVNTGELFF,TGCGCCAGCAGTAGCAGGGTTAACACCGGGGAGCTGTTTTTT
.,TRBJ2-1,TRBV19,.,CATEYRRFF,TGTGCCACCGAGTACCGGCGGTTCTTC
.,TRBJ1-2,TRBV6-2/TRBV6-3,.,CASSTNYGYTF,TGTGCCAGCAGTACTAACTATGGCTACACCTTC
.,TRBJ2-5,TRBV3-1/TRBV3-2,.,CASSQWSGAYQEIQYF,TGTGCCAGCAGCCAATGGAGCGGAGCGTACCAAGAGATCCAGTACTTC
.,TRBJ2-7,TRBV3-1/TRBV3-2,once,CTSSQVPEQGVYEQYF,TGTACCAGCAGCCAAGTTCCGGAACAGGGAGTATACGAGCAGTACTTC
.,TRBJ2-1,TRBV28,many,CASSLLAANNEQFF,TGTGCCAGCAGTCTTTTAGCGGCCAACAATGAGCAGTTCTTC
.,TRBJ1-5,TRBV10-3,.,CAISESSQPQHF,TGTGCCATCAGTGAGTCGAGTCAGCCCCAGCATTTT
.,TRBJ2-5,TRBV11-2,.,CASSLARQETQYF,TGTGCCAGCAGCTTAGCCAGGCAAGAGACCCAGTACTTC
.,TRBJ2-2,TRBV28,.,CASTPRTEYRELFF,TGTGCCAGCACCCCCCGCACGGAATACCGGGAGCTGTTTTTT